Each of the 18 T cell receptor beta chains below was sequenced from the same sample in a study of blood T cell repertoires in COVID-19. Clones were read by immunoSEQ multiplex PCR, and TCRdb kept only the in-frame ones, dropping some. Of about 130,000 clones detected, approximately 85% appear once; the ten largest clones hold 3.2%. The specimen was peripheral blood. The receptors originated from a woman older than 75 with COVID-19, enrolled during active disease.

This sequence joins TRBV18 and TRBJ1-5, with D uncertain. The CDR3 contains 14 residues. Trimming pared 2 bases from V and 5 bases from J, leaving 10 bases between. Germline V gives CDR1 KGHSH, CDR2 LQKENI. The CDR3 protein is CASSPGMGDQPQHF. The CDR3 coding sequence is TGTGCCAGCTCACCAGGCATGGGAGATCAGCCCCAGCATTTT.

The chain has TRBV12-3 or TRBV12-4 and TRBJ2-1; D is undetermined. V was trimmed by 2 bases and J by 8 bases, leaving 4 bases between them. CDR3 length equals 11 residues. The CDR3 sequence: CASSLLDEQFF. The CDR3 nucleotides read TGTGCCAGCAGTTTATTAGATGAGCAGTTCTTC.

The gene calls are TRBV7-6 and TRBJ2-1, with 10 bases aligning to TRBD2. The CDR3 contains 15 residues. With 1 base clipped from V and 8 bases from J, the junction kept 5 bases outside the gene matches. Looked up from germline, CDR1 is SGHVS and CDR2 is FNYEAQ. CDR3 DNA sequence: TGTGCCAGCAGCTTAGGAAGCGGGAGGGTCGATGAGCAGTTCTTC. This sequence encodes CASSLGSGRVDEQFF.

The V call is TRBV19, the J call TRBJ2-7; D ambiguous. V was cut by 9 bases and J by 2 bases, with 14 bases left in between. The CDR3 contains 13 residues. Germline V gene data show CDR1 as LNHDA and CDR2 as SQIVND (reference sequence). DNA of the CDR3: TGTGCCAGCTCCCGACAACGAGCCTACGAGCAGTACTTC. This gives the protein CASSRQRAYEQYF.

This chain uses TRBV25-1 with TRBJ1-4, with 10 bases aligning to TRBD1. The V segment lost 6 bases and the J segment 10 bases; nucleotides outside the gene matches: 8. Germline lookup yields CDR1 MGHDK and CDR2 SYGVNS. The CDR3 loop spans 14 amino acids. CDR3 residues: CASSPGQGLRKLFF. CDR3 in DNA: TGTGCCAGCAGCCCGGGACAGGGGTTACGAAAACTGTTTTTT.

The CDR3 sequence is CASSVGRQGNTEAFF. CDR3 sequence (DNA): TGTGCCAGCAGCGTGGGTAGGCAGGGTAACACTGAAGCTTTCTTT. The rearrangement joins TRBV9 to TRBJ1-1; TRBD1 might be the D (5 bases). The CDR3 totals 15 residues. Trimming removed 2 bases from V and 2 bases from J, with 13 bases in between. CDR1 SGDLS and CDR2 YYNGEE come from the germline V gene. The complete variable domain, with remaining parts taken from reference TRBV9 and TRBJ1-1, reads DSGVTQTPKHLITATGQRVTLRCSPRSGDLSVYWYQQSLDQGLQFLIQYYNGEERAKGNILERFSAQQFPDLHSELNLSSLELGDSALYFCASSVGRQGNTEAFFGQGTRLTVV.

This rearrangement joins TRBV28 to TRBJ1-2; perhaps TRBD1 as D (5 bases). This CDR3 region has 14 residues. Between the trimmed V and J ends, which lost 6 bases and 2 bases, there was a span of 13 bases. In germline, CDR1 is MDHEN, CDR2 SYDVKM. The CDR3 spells CASRKTVSNYGYTF. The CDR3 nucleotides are TGTGCCAGCAGGAAGACAGTATCCAACTATGGCTACACCTTC.

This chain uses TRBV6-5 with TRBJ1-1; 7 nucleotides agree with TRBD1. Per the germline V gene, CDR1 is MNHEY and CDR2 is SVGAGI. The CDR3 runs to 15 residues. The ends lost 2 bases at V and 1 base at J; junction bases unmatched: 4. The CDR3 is CASSYRQGGNTEAFF. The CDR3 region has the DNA TGTGCCAGCAGTTACCGACAGGGTGGGAACACTGAAGCTTTCTTT.

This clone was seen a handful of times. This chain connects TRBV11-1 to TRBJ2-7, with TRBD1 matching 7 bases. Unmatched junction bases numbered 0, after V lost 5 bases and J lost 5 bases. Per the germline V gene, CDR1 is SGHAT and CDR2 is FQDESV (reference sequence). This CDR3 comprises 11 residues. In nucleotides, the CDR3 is TGTGCCAGCAGCGACAGGGACGAGCAGTACTTC. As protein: CASSDRDEQYF.

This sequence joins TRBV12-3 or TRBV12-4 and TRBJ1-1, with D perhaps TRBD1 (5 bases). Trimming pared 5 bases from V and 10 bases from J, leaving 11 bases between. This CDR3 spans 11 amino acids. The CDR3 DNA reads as TGTGCCAGCAGTAACCAGGGTATAGCTTTCTTT. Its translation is CASSNQGIAFF.

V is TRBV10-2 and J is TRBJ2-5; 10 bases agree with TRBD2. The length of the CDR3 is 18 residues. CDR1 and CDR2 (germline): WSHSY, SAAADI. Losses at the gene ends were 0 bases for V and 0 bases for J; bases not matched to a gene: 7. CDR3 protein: CASSESAGLADNQETQYF. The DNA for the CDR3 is TGCGCCAGCAGTGAGTCGGCCGGACTAGCGGATAACCAAGAGACCCAGTACTTC.

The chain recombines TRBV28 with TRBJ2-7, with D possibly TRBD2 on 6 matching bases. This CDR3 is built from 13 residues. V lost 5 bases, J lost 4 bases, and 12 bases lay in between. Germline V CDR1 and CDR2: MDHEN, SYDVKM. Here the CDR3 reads CASSTPGSYEQYF. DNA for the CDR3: TGTGCCAGCAGTACGCCCGGGAGTTACGAGCAGTACTTC. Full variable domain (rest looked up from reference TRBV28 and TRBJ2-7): DVKVTQSSRYLVKRTGEKVFLECVQDMDHENMFWYRQDPGLGLRLIYFSYDVKMKEKGDIPEGYSVSREKKERFSLILESASTNQTSMYLCASSTPGSYEQYFGPGTRLTVT.

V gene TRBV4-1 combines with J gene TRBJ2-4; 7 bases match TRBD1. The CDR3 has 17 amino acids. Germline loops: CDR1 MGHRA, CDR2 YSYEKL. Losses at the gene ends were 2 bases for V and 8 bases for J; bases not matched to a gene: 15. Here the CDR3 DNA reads TGCGCCAGCAGCCAAAATACCCCCGACAGGGTTGGGGACATTCAGTACTTC. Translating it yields CASSQNTPDRVGDIQYF.

As DNA, the CDR3 is TGTGCCAGCAGCCAAGACGGGACACCGACTAATGAAAAACTGTTTTTT. It is translated as CASSQDGTPTNEKLFF. V usage is TRBV4-2 and J usage is TRBJ1-4, with D possibly TRBD1 on 6 matching bases. Between the trimmed V and J ends, which lost 0 bases and 2 bases, there was a span of 10 bases. CDR1 and CDR2 (germline): LGHNA, YNFKEQ. The CDR3 totals 16 residues.

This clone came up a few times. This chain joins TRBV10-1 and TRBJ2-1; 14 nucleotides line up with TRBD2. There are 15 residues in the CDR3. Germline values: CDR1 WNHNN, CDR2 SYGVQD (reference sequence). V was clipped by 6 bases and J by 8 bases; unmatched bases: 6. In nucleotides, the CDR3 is TGCGCCAGCAGCCCCGGGACTAGCGGGAGCCATGAGCAGTTCTTC. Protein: CASSPGTSGSHEQFF.

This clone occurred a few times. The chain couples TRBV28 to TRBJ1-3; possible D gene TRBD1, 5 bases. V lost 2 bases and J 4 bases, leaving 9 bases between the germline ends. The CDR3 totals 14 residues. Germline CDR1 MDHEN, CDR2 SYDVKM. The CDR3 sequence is CASSLLAGGNTIYF. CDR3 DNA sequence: TGTGCCAGCAGTTTACTGGCAGGGGGAAACACCATATATTTT.

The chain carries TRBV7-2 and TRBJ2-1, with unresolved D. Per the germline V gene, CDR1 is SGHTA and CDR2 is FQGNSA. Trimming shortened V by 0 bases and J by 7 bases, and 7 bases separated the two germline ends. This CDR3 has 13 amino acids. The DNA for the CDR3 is TGTGCCAGCAGCTTAGCGCGAGTAAATGAGCAGTTCTTC. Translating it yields CASSLARVNEQFF.

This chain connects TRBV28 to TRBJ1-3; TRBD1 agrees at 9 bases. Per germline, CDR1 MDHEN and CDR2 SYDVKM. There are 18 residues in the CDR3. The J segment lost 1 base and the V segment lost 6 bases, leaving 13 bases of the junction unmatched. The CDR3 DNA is TGTGCCAGCAGCCCCGGGGGGACAGGGTTTAGGTCTGGAAACACCATATATTTT. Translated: CASSPGGTGFRSGNTIYF.